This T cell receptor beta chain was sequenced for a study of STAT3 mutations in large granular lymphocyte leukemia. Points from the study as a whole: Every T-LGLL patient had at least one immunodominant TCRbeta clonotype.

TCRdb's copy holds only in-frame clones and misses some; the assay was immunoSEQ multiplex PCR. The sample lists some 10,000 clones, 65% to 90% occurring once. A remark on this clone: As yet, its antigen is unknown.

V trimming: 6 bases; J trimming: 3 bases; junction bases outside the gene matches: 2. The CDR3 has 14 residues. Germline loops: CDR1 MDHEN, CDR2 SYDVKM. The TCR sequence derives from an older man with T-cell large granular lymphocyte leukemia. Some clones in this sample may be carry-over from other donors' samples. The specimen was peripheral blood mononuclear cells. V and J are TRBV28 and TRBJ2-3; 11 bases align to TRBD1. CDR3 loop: CASRGTGGTDTQYF. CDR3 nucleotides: TGTGCCAGCAGGGGGACAGGGGGAACAGATACGCAGTATTTT. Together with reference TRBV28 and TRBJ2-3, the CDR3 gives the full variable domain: DVKVTQSSRYLVKRTGEKVFLECVQDMDHENMFWYRQDPGLGLRLIYFSYDVKMKEKGDIPEGYSVSREKKERFSLILESASTNQTSMYLCASRGTGGTDTQYFGPGTRLTVL.